One and the same sample provided the 20 T cell receptor beta chains below, sequenced in a study of blood T cell repertoires in COVID-19. Measured with immunoSEQ multiplex PCR; TCRdb has only the in-frame clones, and not every one. Of about 200,000 clones in the sample, roughly nine tenths were seen once. The sequenced material came from PBMCs or T cells enriched from blood (not recorded which). The origin of the receptors is a woman aged 18 to 35 who had recovered from COVID-19.

The chain employs TRBV9 and TRBJ2-5, with D perhaps matching TRBD1 (6 bases). V lost 3 bases, J lost 1 base, and 13 bases lay in between. There are 15 residues in the CDR3. CDR1 SGDLS and CDR2 YYNGEE come from the germline V gene. The CDR3 loop is CASSASPGVQETQYF. The DNA of the CDR3 is TGTGCCAGCAGCGCGTCCCCAGGGGTCCAAGAGACCCAGTACTTC.

V usage is TRBV4-1 and J usage is TRBJ1-2, with a possible D match to TRBD1 (5 bases). CDR1 is MGHRA and CDR2 is YSYEKL in the germline V gene. The CDR3 is 15 amino acids. The V and J ends lost 0 bases and 5 bases respectively, with 13 bases between them. CDR3 residues: CASSQENGAVYGYTF. CDR3 coding DNA: TGCGCCAGCAGCCAAGAGAATGGGGCTGTATATGGCTACACCTTC.

Only one count was recorded for this clone. The rearrangement joins TRBV10-3 to TRBJ1-1; 8 nucleotides match TRBD1. Germline values: CDR1 ENHRY, CDR2 SYGVKD. The junction had 5 bases not matched to a gene; V was cut back by 3 bases and J by 5 bases. This CDR3 contains 14 residues. The CDR3 sequence: CAISDPRGLTEAFF. The CDR3 DNA reads as TGTGCCATCAGTGACCCCAGGGGGCTAACTGAAGCTTTCTTT.

The rearrangement joins TRBV30 to TRBJ1-2; D perhaps matches TRBD1 (6 bases). The V gene's germline CDR1 is GTSNPN and CDR2 SVGIG (reference sequence). Trimming removed 1 base from V and 3 bases from J, with 15 bases in between. There are 15 residues in the CDR3. For the CDR3, the DNA is TGTGCCTGGAGTGGAGTACAGGGAAGGGACTATGGCTACACCTTC. It specifies CAWSGVQGRDYGYTF.

The chain joins TRBV4-1 to TRBJ1-3, with 9 nucleotides matching TRBD1. V lost 7 bases to trimming and J lost 4 bases; unmatched junction nucleotides: 14. The CDR3 loop spans 17 amino acids. CDR1 MGHRA and CDR2 YSYEKL come from the germline V gene. The DNA of the CDR3 is TGCGCCAGCACCGAGCAATACAGGGGGCCTGCCGGAAACACCATATATTTT. Translating gives CASTEQYRGPAGNTIYF.

V usage is TRBV14 and J usage is TRBJ1-1; D is perhaps TRBD1 (5 bases). Germline V lookup: CDR1 SGHDN, CDR2 FVKESK. V was cut by 2 bases and J by 1 base, with 5 bases left in between. The CDR3 has 13 residues. CDR3 residues: CASSQTGNTEAFF. CDR3 nucleotide sequence: TGTGCCAGCAGCCAAACAGGGAACACTGAAGCTTTCTTT.

The chain joins TRBV9 to TRBJ2-1; 9 bases fit TRBD1. With 3 bases clipped from V and 4 bases from J, the junction kept 5 bases outside the gene matches. The CDR3 contains 15 residues. Germline values: CDR1 SGDLS, CDR2 YYNGEE. CDR3 bases: TGTGCCAGCAGCGAACAGGGGGCAGATTACAATGAGCAGTTCTTC. Translated, it gives CASSEQGADYNEQFF.

The rearrangement links TRBV28 to TRBJ2-1; 7 bases line up with TRBD2. This CDR3 has 12 amino acids. Losses at the gene ends were 5 bases for V and 13 bases for J; bases not matched to a gene: 8. The germline V gene encodes CDR1 MDHEN and CDR2 SYDVKM. The CDR3 DNA reads as TGTGCCAGCAGTACGGACGGGAGGAGCCAGTTCTTC. Translation: CASSTDGRSQFF. The complete variable domain, with remaining parts taken from reference TRBV28 and TRBJ2-1, reads DVKVTQSSRYLVKRTGEKVFLECVQDMDHENMFWYRQDPGLGLRLIYFSYDVKMKEKGDIPEGYSVSREKKERFSLILESASTNQTSMYLCASSTDGRSQFFGPGTRLTVL.

V and J are TRBV27 and TRBJ1-1, with D tentatively TRBD1 (5 bases). CDR1 and CDR2 from the germline V gene are MNHEY and SMNVEV (reference sequence). The CDR3 totals 15 residues. The V end was cut by 3 bases, the J end by 6 bases, with 17 bases between. The CDR3 region is CASSLSAGGSAEAFF. The CDR3 nucleotides are TGTGCCAGCAGTTTGTCCGCCGGGGGTTCGGCTGAAGCTTTCTTT.

This clone came up a few times. V is TRBV28 and J is TRBJ1-5, with 9 bases identical to TRBD1. The germline CDR1 and CDR2 sequences are MDHEN and SYDVKM. Unmatched junction bases numbered 9, after V lost 4 bases and J lost 2 bases. CDR3 length: 17 amino acids. CDR3 in amino acids: CASSSTPTGGGNQPQHF. The DNA of the CDR3 is TGTGCCAGCAGTTCAACCCCGACAGGGGGGGGCAATCAGCCCCAGCATTTT. Full variable domain (outside the CDR3, taken from reference TRBV28 and TRBJ1-5): DVKVTQSSRYLVKRTGEKVFLECVQDMDHENMFWYRQDPGLGLRLIYFSYDVKMKEKGDIPEGYSVSREKKERFSLILESASTNQTSMYLCASSSTPTGGGNQPQHFGDGTRLSIL.

The chain uses TRBV20-1 and TRBJ1-1; the D is unclear. Germline loops: CDR1 DFQATT, CDR2 SNEGSKA (reference sequence). With 3 bases removed from V and 11 bases from J, the gap between germline ends came to 13 bases. The CDR3 totals 11 residues. Here the CDR3 reads CSASETPEAFF. The CDR3 DNA follows: TGCAGTGCTAGCGAGACTCCGGAGGCTTTCTTT.

The gene calls are TRBV5-4 and TRBJ1-6; D is uncertain. CDR3 length: 15 amino acids. Trimming pared 4 bases from V and 4 bases from J, leaving 12 bases between. The germline gives CDR1 SGHNT, CDR2 YYREEE (reference sequence). CDR3 sequence reads: CASSLPGEYNSPLHF. Written as DNA, the CDR3 is TGTGCCAGCAGCCTACCCGGGGAGTATAATTCACCCCTCCACTTT.

The chain recombines TRBV19 with TRBJ1-2; 12 positions agree with TRBD1. This CDR3 is 16 amino acids long. The junction had 9 bases not matched to a gene; V was cut back by 6 bases and J by 4 bases. The germline gives CDR1 LNHDA, CDR2 SQIVND (reference sequence). Written as DNA, the CDR3 is TGTGCCAGTAGCCCCCATAAGGGACAGGGGGCCTATGGCTACACCTTC. Translating gives CASSPHKGQGAYGYTF.

The V and J genes are TRBV9 and TRBJ1-1; D may be TRBD1 (5 bases). The CDR3 loop spans 18 amino acids. V lost 0 bases, J lost 1 base, and 19 bases lay in between. CDR1 is SGDLS, CDR2 YYNGEE, per germline. As DNA, the CDR3 is TGTGCCAGCAGCGTAGGCGCCCTTTTGGGGGGGAGGAACACTGAAGCTTTCTTT. Its protein product is CASSVGALLGGRNTEAFF.

The rearrangement joins TRBV4-2 to TRBJ2-3; 7 positions agree with TRBD2. V dropped 1 base and J dropped 0; count of bases not matched to a gene: 4. The germline V gene encodes CDR1 LGHNA and CDR2 YNFKEQ. The CDR3 totals 16 residues. For the CDR3, the DNA is TGTGCCAGCAGCCAAGCTACGGGGGGAAGCACAGATACGCAGTATTTT. Its protein is CASSQATGGSTDTQYF.

The chain uses TRBV30 and TRBJ2-7, with TRBD2 identical over 8 bases. The CDR3 contains 13 residues. Germline CDR1 is GTSNPN and CDR2 is SVGIG (reference sequence). The CDR3 is CGLRGGLKSEQYF. CDR3 bases: TGTGGACTTCGGGGGGGCCTGAAGAGCGAGCAGTACTTC.

The V and J genes are TRBV30 and TRBJ2-3; 7 bases match TRBD2. Germline V gene data show CDR1 as GTSNPN and CDR2 as SVGIG (reference sequence). CDR3 length: 14 residues. With V trimmed by 2 bases and J by 1 base, 3 bases remained unmatched. The CDR3 is CAWSNLAGTDTQYF. The CDR3 DNA reads TGTGCCTGGAGTAACCTAGCGGGCACAGATACGCAGTATTTT.

This sequence joins TRBV2 and TRBJ1-1; the D is unclear. There are 14 residues in the CDR3. The germline V and J ends were trimmed by 5 bases and 2 bases, with 12 bases remaining between them. Germline values: CDR1 SNHLY, CDR2 FYNNEI. CDR3 nucleotides: TGTGCCAGCAGTTACAGAGAAGTAAACACTGAAGCTTTCTTT. Its translation is CASSYREVNTEAFF. The entire variable domain, with the rest obtained from reference TRBV2 and TRBJ1-1, is as follows: EPEVTQTPSHQVTQMGQEVILRCVPISNHLYFYWYRQILGQKVEFLVSFYNNEISEKSEIFDDQFSVERPDGSNFTLKIRSTKLEDSAMYFCASSYREVNTEAFFGQGTRLTVV.

The CDR3 spells CAIRKEGAGEKLFF. CDR3 nucleotide sequence: TGTGCCATAAGGAAAGAGGGGGCCGGTGAAAAACTGTTTTTT. The chain carries TRBV28 and TRBJ1-4, with TRBD1 identical over 7 bases. This CDR3 has 14 amino acids. V dropped 10 bases and J dropped 7; count of bases not matched to a gene: 12. Looked up from germline, CDR1 is MDHEN and CDR2 is SYDVKM.

This rearrangement joins TRBV13 to TRBJ2-3, with TRBD1 matching 7 bases. The CDR3 extends over 15 amino acids. With 5 bases clipped from V and 1 base from J, the junction kept 6 bases outside the gene matches. CDR1 is PRHDT, CDR2 FYEKMQ, per germline (reference sequence). The CDR3 is CASSLPGGGTDTQYF. CDR3 coding DNA: TGTGCCAGCAGCCTACCAGGGGGAGGCACAGATACGCAGTATTTT.